These T cell receptor beta chains were read from a single sample in a study of OX40 agonist ivuxolimab in advanced cancers. Clones were sequenced by immunoSEQ multiplex PCR, and TCRdb holds only the in-frame ones, with some missing. This table has over 50,000 clones, less than 85% appearing once. This material consisted of CD4+ or CD8+ T cells sorted from blood, taken in a trial of the OX40 agonist ivuxolimab. These receptors were taken from an adult with an advanced solid tumor such as melanoma, head and neck, liver or kidney cancer. Both conserved end residues are part of each CDR3. D genes are given only for firm matches. The size of a clone is reported for some rows only, either as once, few or many, or as a class for expanded clones.

V gene: TRBV14; J gene: TRBJ2-3; clone size: few; D gene: TRBD1; CDR3 DNA: TGTGCCAGCAGCCAGAGGATTGCGGCAGGGGGAATGGGGACAGATACGCAGTATTTT; CDR3 protein: CASSQRIAAGGMGTDTQYF
V gene: TRBV4-2; J gene: TRBJ1-1; clone size: -; D gene: TRBD1; CDR3 DNA: TGTGCCAGCAGCCAACAAGGACAGGGAGACACTGAAGCTTTCTTT; CDR3 protein: CASSQQGQGDTEAFF
V gene: TRBV19; J gene: TRBJ1-2; clone size: -; D gene: -; CDR3 DNA: TGTGCCAGTAGTATATCGGACTATGGCTACACCTTC; CDR3 protein: CASSISDYGYTF
V gene: TRBV10-3; J gene: TRBJ2-3; clone size: -; D gene: -; CDR3 DNA: TGTGCCATCAGTACCGGACAAACTAGCACAGATACGCAGTATTTT; CDR3 protein: CAISTGQTSTDTQYF
V gene: TRBV7-9; J gene: TRBJ2-5; clone size: -; D gene: -; CDR3 DNA: TGTGCCAGCAGCCCCATCGGGGAGACCCAGTACTTC; CDR3 protein: CASSPIGETQYF
V gene: TRBV14; J gene: TRBJ2-5; clone size: -; D gene: -; CDR3 DNA: TGTGCCAGCAGCCAAGAGCTAGCGTTTCAAGAGACCCAGTACTTC; CDR3 protein: CASSQELAFQETQYF
V gene: TRBV10-1; J gene: TRBJ2-7; clone size: -; D gene: TRBD1; CDR3 DNA: TGCGCCAGCAGAGGGACAGGTGAAGAGCAGTACTTC; CDR3 protein: CASRGTGEEQYF
V gene: TRBV7-8; J gene: TRBJ2-1; clone size: -; D gene: TRBD2; CDR3 DNA: TGTGCCAGCAGCTTCCACTTCCCGACTAGCGGGGGAGTAATAGGGGATGAGCAGTTCTTC; CDR3 protein: CASSFHFPTSGGVIGDEQFF
V gene: TRBV6-6; J gene: TRBJ2-7; clone size: -; D gene: -; CDR3 DNA: TGTGCCAGCAGTTATTCTGACTCTACCTACGAGCAGTACTTC; CDR3 protein: CASSYSDSTYEQYF
V gene: TRBV2; J gene: TRBJ1-2; clone size: -; D gene: TRBD1; CDR3 DNA: TGTGCCAGCAGTACCGGGACAGGGACATTCTATGGCTACACCTTC; CDR3 protein: CASSTGTGTFYGYTF
V gene: TRBV13; J gene: TRBJ2-1; clone size: -; D gene: TRBD2; CDR3 DNA: TGTGCCAGCAGCTTAGCGGGCCTAGCGGCTTACAATGAGCAGTTCTTC; CDR3 protein: CASSLAGLAAYNEQFF
V gene: TRBV10-3; J gene: TRBJ1-1; clone size: medium-sized; D gene: -; CDR3 DNA: TGTGCCATCAGTGTTAGCAGGCGCACTGAAGCTTTCTTT; CDR3 protein: CAISVSRRTEAFF
V gene: TRBV14; J gene: TRBJ1-1; clone size: many; D gene: -; CDR3 DNA: TGTGCCAGCAGCTGGAGTTCAGGGGACACTGAAGCTTTCTTT; CDR3 protein: CASSWSSGDTEAFF
V gene: TRBV27; J gene: TRBJ1-1; clone size: -; D gene: -; CDR3 DNA: TGTGCCAGCAGTTTAAGGCGGCCCCCGAACACTGAAGCTTTCTTT; CDR3 protein: CASSLRRPPNTEAFF
V gene: TRBV10-2; J gene: TRBJ2-1; clone size: -; D gene: -; CDR3 DNA: TGCGCCAGCAGTGAGGGGGCACCTGGAATGTCCTACAATGAGCAGTTCTTC; CDR3 protein: CASSEGAPGMSYNEQFF
V gene: TRBV4-1; J gene: TRBJ2-3; clone size: -; D gene: -; CDR3 DNA: TGCGCCAGCAGCCAAGTTCCCGGGGAGCAGGCGCAGTATTTT; CDR3 protein: CASSQVPGEQAQYF
V gene: TRBV28; J gene: TRBJ2-1; clone size: -; D gene: TRBD2; CDR3 DNA: TGTGCCAGCAGTTTAGGAGGGGAGGGCCACAATGAGCAGTTCTTC; CDR3 protein: CASSLGGEGHNEQFF
V gene: TRBV7-2; J gene: TRBJ2-7; clone size: medium-sized; D gene: TRBD1; CDR3 DNA: TGTGCCAGCAGCTCCGACAGGGGTTCCTACGAGCAGTACTTC; CDR3 protein: CASSSDRGSYEQYF
V gene: TRBV7-2; J gene: TRBJ2-7; clone size: once; D gene: TRBD2; CDR3 DNA: TGTGCCAGCAGGGAAGCGGGAGCCTACGAGCAGTACTTC; CDR3 protein: CASREAGAYEQYF
V gene: TRBV7-3; J gene: TRBJ2-5; clone size: -; D gene: TRBD1; CDR3 DNA: TGTGCCAGCAGCTTAGGAGTAGGGGGCTTTTTACAGACCCAGTACTTC; CDR3 protein: CASSLGVGGFLQTQYF
V gene: TRBV7-7; J gene: TRBJ2-2; clone size: -; D gene: TRBD1; CDR3 DNA: TGTGCCAGCACAACGGACAGGGACACCGGGGAGCTGTTTTTT; CDR3 protein: CASTTDRDTGELFF
V gene: TRBV30; J gene: TRBJ1-2; clone size: -; D gene: -; CDR3 DNA: TGTGCCTGGAGCGCAGGGAGTTCTCAGGGCTACACCTTC; CDR3 protein: CAWSAGSSQGYTF
V gene: TRBV10-2; J gene: TRBJ2-3; clone size: -; D gene: TRBD1; CDR3 DNA: TGCGCCAGCAGTGACCCCGACAGGGCAGATACGCAGTATTTT; CDR3 protein: CASSDPDRADTQYF
V gene: TRBV5-8; J gene: TRBJ2-7; clone size: -; D gene: -; CDR3 DNA: TGTGCCAGCAGCAGGGAGGTTATGCAGTACTTC; CDR3 protein: CASSREVMQYF
V gene: TRBV28; J gene: TRBJ2-7; clone size: -; D gene: TRBD2; CDR3 DNA: TGTGCCAGCAGTTTATGGGATCTAGCGGGAGGGCCGAAGGAGCAGTACTTC; CDR3 protein: CASSLWDLAGGPKEQYF
V gene: TRBV9; J gene: TRBJ1-1; clone size: once; D gene: -; CDR3 DNA: TGTGCCAGCAGCGTACAGGGACTCGTGAACACTGAAGCTTTCTTT; CDR3 protein: CASSVQGLVNTEAFF
V gene: TRBV27; J gene: TRBJ1-1; clone size: -; D gene: -; CDR3 DNA: TGTGCCAGCAGTCTCATCAGGAACACTGAAGCTTTCTTT; CDR3 protein: CASSLIRNTEAFF
V gene: TRBV5-1; J gene: TRBJ2-4; clone size: once; D gene: TRBD2; CDR3 DNA: TGCGCCAGCAGCACCGCGGGGGGCCGGAGGAACATTCAGTACTTC; CDR3 protein: CASSTAGGRRNIQYF
V gene: TRBV28; J gene: TRBJ2-7; clone size: few; D gene: TRBD2; CDR3 DNA: TGTGCCAGCAGTTTAGGTTCTAGCGGGGACAGCTCCTACGAGCAGTACTTC; CDR3 protein: CASSLGSSGDSSYEQYF
V gene: TRBV7-8; J gene: TRBJ2-1; clone size: -; D gene: TRBD2; CDR3 DNA: TGTGCCAGCAGCTCCTTAGCGGGACTATACAATGAGCAGTTCTTC; CDR3 protein: CASSSLAGLYNEQFF
V gene: TRBV19; J gene: TRBJ2-7; clone size: -; D gene: TRBD1; CDR3 DNA: TGTGCCAGTAGCCCCCCTGACAGGGGTTACTCCTACGAGCAGTACTTC; CDR3 protein: CASSPPDRGYSYEQYF
V gene: TRBV15; J gene: TRBJ1-1; clone size: -; D gene: TRBD1; CDR3 DNA: TGTGCCACCAGCAGAGGTCCCATGAGGGGGCCGGACACTGAAGCTTTCTTT; CDR3 protein: CATSRGPMRGPDTEAFF